The present T cell receptor beta chain was sequenced within a study of identical twins. As for this clonotype: The antigen is not known.

One entry per CDR3 protein, called by TCRdb with MiXCR from the 5' RACE reads. Found here are some 330,000 distinct CDR3 sequences, about 9% of them singletons; the top ten hold roughly 8.9%. Study conclusions and caveats: Abundant beta clonotypes from cord blood bore fewer insertions; memory repertoires lacked this pattern.

The TCR sequence derives from a woman between 45 and 60 years old in good health. The material sequenced was naive T cells sorted from blood.

CDR3 DNA sequence: TGCAGTGCTAGGAAGGAATCAAGAAACACCATATATTTT. Protein product: CSARKESRNTIYF. This sequence joins TRBV20-1 and TRBJ1-3; D not resolved. From germline, CDR1 is DFQATT and CDR2 SNEGSKA (reference sequence). V lost 3 bases and J 5 bases, leaving 11 bases between the germline ends. The CDR3 covers 13 residues.